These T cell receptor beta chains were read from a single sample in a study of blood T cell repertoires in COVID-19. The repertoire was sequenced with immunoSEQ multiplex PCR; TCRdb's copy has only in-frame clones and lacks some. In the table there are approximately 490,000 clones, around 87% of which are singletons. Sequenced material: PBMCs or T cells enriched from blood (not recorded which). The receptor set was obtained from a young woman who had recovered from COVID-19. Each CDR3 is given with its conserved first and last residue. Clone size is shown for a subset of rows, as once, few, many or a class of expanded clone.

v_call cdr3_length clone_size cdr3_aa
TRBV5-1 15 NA CASRKNGGTPDTQYF
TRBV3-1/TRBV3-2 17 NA CASRESGGAAGANVLTF
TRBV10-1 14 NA CASSDTLAADTQYF
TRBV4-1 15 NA CASSQPTAKHSPLHF
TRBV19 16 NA CASSIFGSGAGDTQYF
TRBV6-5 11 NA CASSTAGEQFF
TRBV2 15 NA CASTIDRGQGNTIYF
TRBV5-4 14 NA CASSLDRGNQPQHF
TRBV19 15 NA CASSAQGYSNQPQHF
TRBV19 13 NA CASEYADTGELFF
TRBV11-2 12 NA CASSLTNDGYTF
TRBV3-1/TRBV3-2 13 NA CASSFGGDSPLHF
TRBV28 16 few CASTLEGGGSRNTIYF
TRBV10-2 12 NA CASSPPRDEQFF
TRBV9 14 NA CASSVDRMSDGYTF
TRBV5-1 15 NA CASSLTGDIDYGYTF
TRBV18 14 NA CASSPQTGEAEAFF
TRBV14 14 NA CASSPGQGAYEQYF
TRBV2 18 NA CASSEYLAGGPGTDTQYF
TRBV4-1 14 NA CASSQDGGAYGYTF
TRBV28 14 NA CASTSTGGFRKAFF
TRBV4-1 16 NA CASSQAQVDGYNEQFF
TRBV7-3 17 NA CASSQEVDSQTNTEAFF
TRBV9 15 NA CASSVQLDSMETQYF
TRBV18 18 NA CASSPPGGERGGRETQYF
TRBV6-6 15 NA CASSYSQVMNTEAFF
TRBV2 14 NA CASSLGRGLTEAFF
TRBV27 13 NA CASRWTGVSPLHF
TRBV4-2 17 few CASSHPGTGATNYGYTF
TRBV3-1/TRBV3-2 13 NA CASSQEVGVTQYF
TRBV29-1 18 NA CSVRWGPAGARTYNEQFF
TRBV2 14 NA CASRYRGNTYEQYF
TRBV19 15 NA CASSMDTGMNTEAFF